One sample yielded the 6 T cell receptor beta chains listed below, sequenced in a study of spatial heterogeneity in lung cancer. Specified time point: sample taken at primary tumor resection. The study sequenced unsorted whole RNA from tumor, nontumor lung or frozen PBMC. TCRdb re-called the 5' RACE reads through MiXCR, storing one row per CDR3 protein. Of 15,000 or so distinct CDR3 sequences listed, 14% were seen once; the top ten hold approximately 40%. The sample was PBMCs, taken at surgery. The receptor source for this set is a male donor with early-stage non-small cell lung cancer.

This clonotype has just a few counts. For the CDR3, the DNA is TGTGCCAGCAGTCCCGGGGGAACTTGGGAAAAACTGTTTTTT. This gives the protein CASSPGGTWEKLFF. This chain connects TRBV28 to TRBJ1-4; tentative D call: TRBD1 (5 bases). Trimming removed 5 bases from V and 8 bases from J, with 15 bases in between. The length of the CDR3 is 14 residues. Germline CDR1 is MDHEN and CDR2 is SYDVKM.

This clonotype was seen more than once but under ten times. CDR3 sequence reads: CASSLSGTHNEQFF. DNA of the CDR3: TGTGCCAGCAGCTTATCCGGGACTCACAATGAGCAGTTCTTC. The chain combines TRBV7-2 with TRBJ2-1; a weak D match, TRBD2 (6 bases). V lost 2 bases to trimming and J lost 5 bases, with 10 bases between them. Germline CDR1 reads SGHTA; CDR2 reads FQGNSA. This CDR3 region has 14 residues.

This clonotype was counted only a few times. The CDR3, as DNA: TGCGCCAGCAATCGGCGGGGGGGCTATAATGAGCAGTTCTTC. It specifies CASNRRGGYNEQFF. The genes are TRBV10-2 and TRBJ2-1; 9 bases line up with TRBD2. The CDR3 has 14 residues. Germline CDR1 and CDR2: WSHSY and SAAADI. Losses at the gene ends were 7 bases for V and 7 bases for J; bases not matched to a gene: 8.

Ten or more counts support this clonotype. V gene TRBV30 combines with J gene TRBJ1-2; D is ambiguous. The CDR3 is made up of 12 amino acids. Germline V gene lookup returns CDR1 GTSNPN and CDR2 SVGIG (reference sequence). The V end lost 0 bases, the J end lost 7 bases, and 9 bases lay between the germline ends. The CDR3 loop reads CAWSVRGIGYTF. DNA of the CDR3: TGTGCCTGGAGTGTAAGAGGGATTGGCTACACCTTC.

In its sample, this clonotype was seen a few times. The gene calls are TRBV7-9 and TRBJ2-1; a weak D match, TRBD2 (6 bases). The CDR3 sequence is 12 residues long. V lost 5 bases and J lost 6, with 8 bases in between. Germline V gene sequence: CDR1 SEHNR, CDR2 FQNEAQ (reference sequence). This CDR3 is CASSVEGNEQFF. For the CDR3, the DNA is TGTGCCAGCAGCGTGGAGGGCAATGAGCAGTTCTTC.

This sequence joins TRBV4-2 and TRBJ2-1; tentative D call: TRBD1 (6 bases). Germline-derived CDR1 and CDR2 are LGHNA and YNFKEQ. The CDR3 is 15 residues long. V gave up 4 bases and J gave up 9 bases, with 19 bases separating them. CDR3 DNA: TGTGCCAGCAGCCCAGAGGTACAGGGTGGGAGTGAGCAGTTCTTC. Translating gives CASSPEVQGGSEQFF.